The clone carrying this T cell receptor (beta chain) has more than one count but fewer than ten. Antigen unknown. Quantitative 5'-RACE with molecular barcodes generated TCR beta libraries. TCRdb redid the calling of the 5' RACE reads with MiXCR, one entry per CDR3 protein. The sample records some 840,000 distinct CDR3 sequences, approximately 12% being singletons. The CDR3 length is 14 residues. The germline CDR1 and CDR2 sequences are SQVTM and ANQGSEA. The V end was cut by 3 bases, the J end by 1 base, with 12 bases between. The data belong to a study of CD8 T cells in ankylosing spondylitis. Study-level points and caveats: Enrichment of disease-linked clones was reportedly significant in matched ankylosing spondylitis synovial fluid. Made up of eight highly homologous variants, a TCR beta motif appeared characteristic of ankylosing spondylitis blood.

Sample: blood, either unsorted or a sorted T cell fraction (not recorded which). The rearrangement uses TRBV29-1 and TRBJ2-5; D gene unclear. The sequence derives from a male donor with ankylosing spondylitis. CDR3 DNA sequence: TGCAGCGTTGACGGAGAGCAGTTCCAAGAGACCCAGTACTTC. Amino acids: CSVDGEQFQETQYF.